Listed here are 26 T cell receptor beta chains from one sample, sequenced in a study of follicular helper T cells after annual influenza vaccination. Time point: 2013-2014 season, 7 days after vaccination. Method: immunoSEQ multiplex PCR; TCRdb's copy keeps in-frame clones and lacks some. The table has roughly 9,000 clones, nearly 85% seen once. This material consisted of CXCR5+ CD38- circulating T follicular helper cells from blood, taken 7 days after influenza vaccination. Subset of the sample: circulating Tfh, non-naive CD4+CXCR5+PD-1+ (ICOS+CD38+ or ICOS-CD38-). The receptors originated from an adult who received the influenza vaccine.

The V gene is TRBV14, the J gene TRBJ1-2; 7 bases are a match to TRBD1. CDR1 SGHDN and CDR2 FVKESK come from the germline V gene. The CDR3 is 14 residues long. V trimming: 4 bases; J trimming: 2 bases; junction bases outside the gene matches: 4. CDR3: CASSPRQGNYGYTF. CDR3 DNA sequence: TGTGCCAGCAGCCCGAGACAGGGAAACTATGGCTACACCTTC.

J is TRBJ2-3 and V is TRBV28; D might be TRBD1 (6 bases). Per germline, CDR1 MDHEN and CDR2 SYDVKM. The length of the CDR3 is 14 residues. Deletions cut 6 bases from V and 1 base from J, with 11 bases between. The CDR3 is CASSRAGGTDTQYF. The CDR3 region has the DNA TGTGCCAGCAGCCGGGCAGGGGGCACAGATACGCAGTATTTT.

The rearrangement links TRBV6-4 to TRBJ2-4; unclear D gene. CDR1 and CDR2 from the germline V gene are MRHNA and SNTAGT. V lost 3 bases and J 0 bases, leaving 9 bases between the germline ends. The CDR3 spans 15 residues. CDR3 sequence (DNA): TGTGCCAGCAGTGAGAGACACCAAGCCAAAAACATTCAGTACTTC. The encoded protein is CASSERHQAKNIQYF.

This chain uses TRBV4-2 with TRBJ1-5; 8 positions match TRBD1. V was pared by 4 bases and J by 2 bases, with 10 bases of the junction left unmatched. The germline V gene encodes CDR1 LGHNA and CDR2 YNFKEQ. The CDR3 extends over 17 amino acids. The CDR3 is CASSLSSGGAGNQPQHF. The CDR3 DNA is TGTGCCAGCAGCCTTTCCTCAGGGGGCGCCGGCAATCAGCCCCAGCATTTT.

This clone was seen more than once but under ten times. The genes are TRBV7-2 and TRBJ2-7, with D possibly TRBD1 on 6 matching bases. CDR3 length equals 15 residues. Trimming removed 1 base from V and 2 bases from J, with 12 bases in between. CDR1 and CDR2 from the germline V gene are SGHTA and FQGNSA. The CDR3 loop is CASSLDGRGAYEQYF. The CDR3 DNA reads as TGTGCCAGCAGCTTAGACGGCAGGGGAGCCTACGAGCAGTACTTC.

J is TRBJ2-2 and V is TRBV10-3; TRBD2 matches 9 bases. This CDR3 has 15 residues. CDR1 is ENHRY and CDR2 is SYGVKD in the germline V gene. J lost 4 bases, V lost 5 bases, and 5 bases had no gene match. CDR3 amino acids: CAISRSGGTTGELFF. The DNA of the CDR3 is TGTGCCATCAGTCGTAGCGGGGGAACCACCGGGGAGCTGTTTTTT.

The chain uses TRBV19 and TRBJ1-5; possibly TRBD1 for D (5 bases). Looked up from germline, CDR1 is LNHDA and CDR2 is SQIVND (reference sequence). CDR3 length equals 13 residues. V was trimmed by 10 bases and J by 1 base, leaving 11 bases between them. DNA for the CDR3: TGTGCCACCAGGGTTCAGAGCAATCAGCCCCAGCATTTT. Translation: CATRVQSNQPQHF.

This chain connects TRBV10-2 to TRBJ2-7; D possibly uses TRBD1 or TRBD2 (5 bases each). CDR3 length: 13 amino acids. Per germline, CDR1 WSHSY and CDR2 SAAADI. V was trimmed by 6 bases and J by 2 bases, leaving 11 bases between them. CDR3 in DNA: TGCGCCAGCAGACTAGTAGGGGCCTACGAGCAGTACTTC. Encoded protein: CASRLVGAYEQYF.

CDR3 in amino acids: CASSATGGSPLHF. For the CDR3, the DNA is TGTGCCAGCAGCGCAACAGGGGGTTCACCCCTCCACTTT. The rearrangement links TRBV9 to TRBJ1-6; TRBD1 agrees at 8 bases. J gave up 9 bases and V 3 bases, and 2 bases lay outside the gene matches. The CDR3 is made up of 13 amino acids. Per germline, CDR1 SGDLS and CDR2 YYNGEE.

The V call is TRBV27, the J call TRBJ2-5, with 7 positions matching TRBD2. The ends lost 0 bases at V and 5 bases at J; junction bases unmatched: 6. Germline V CDR1 and CDR2: MNHEY, SMNVEV (reference sequence). The CDR3 is made up of 15 amino acids. The CDR3 here is CASSLSRQGGETQYF. The CDR3 DNA is TGTGCCAGCAGTTTATCGCGGCAGGGAGGGGAGACCCAGTACTTC.

This sequence joins TRBV6-1 and TRBJ2-1; no clear D gene. V was trimmed by 4 bases and J by 7 bases, leaving 14 bases between them. The V gene's germline CDR1 is MNHNS and CDR2 SASEGT. The CDR3 contains 14 residues. CDR3 protein: CASSANPRRNEQFF. In nucleotides, the CDR3 is TGTGCCAGCAGTGCCAACCCCAGGAGAAATGAGCAGTTCTTC.

The chain recombines TRBV30 with TRBJ2-5; possible D gene TRBD1, 5 bases. The CDR3 totals 17 residues. The V gene's germline CDR1 is GTSNPN and CDR2 SVGIG (reference sequence). The ends were cut back, 2 bases at V and 4 bases at J, with 23 bases in the middle. The CDR3 loop is CAWSTPGSRGQGETQYF. The CDR3 DNA follows: TGTGCCTGGAGTACGCCGGGCTCTAGAGGTCAGGGAGAGACCCAGTACTTC.

This chain links TRBV7-2 with TRBJ2-5; 12 positions agree with TRBD2. The CDR3 spans 15 residues. Germline V gene lookup returns CDR1 SGHTA and CDR2 FQGNSA. Trimming removed 5 bases from V and 4 bases from J; junction bases left unmatched: 5. CDR3 region: CASSRTSGIRETQYF. In DNA, the CDR3 is TGTGCCAGCAGCCGGACTAGCGGGATTAGAGAGACCCAGTACTTC.

The CDR3 loop is CASSISAGLSGNTIYF. The CDR3 coding sequence is TGTGCCAGTAGTATATCGGCAGGGCTCTCTGGAAACACCATATATTTT. The V gene is TRBV19, the J gene TRBJ1-3; TRBD1 is a possible D gene (5 bases). This CDR3 is 16 amino acids long. V was shortened by 2 bases and J by 0 bases, with 11 bases between the two germline ends. Germline CDR1 is LNHDA and CDR2 is SQIVND (reference sequence).

V usage is TRBV6-1 and J usage is TRBJ2-1; the match to TRBD2 covers 8 bases. The CDR3 totals 14 residues. Per germline, CDR1 MNHNS and CDR2 SASEGT. V shed 5 bases, J shed 5 bases, and the junction held 5 bases outside the gene matches. DNA of the CDR3: TGTGCCAGCAGTCGGTGGCGGGGGGACAATGAGCAGTTCTTC. As protein: CASSRWRGDNEQFF.

This clone was found a few times. The chain joins TRBV5-1 to TRBJ1-6, with no clear D. The germline V gene has CDR1 SGHRS and CDR2 YFSETQ. The CDR3 covers 14 residues. V was clipped by 1 base and J by 7 bases, with 9 bases between them. CDR3 coding DNA: TGCGCCAGCAGCTTGAGTCAGACCAATTCACCCCTCCACTTT. It translates to CASSLSQTNSPLHF.

V gene TRBV28 combines with J gene TRBJ2-7; the D gene is possibly TRBD1 (6 bases). The CDR3 consists of 13 residues. Trimming pared 2 bases from V and 3 bases from J, leaving 8 bases between. CDR1 and CDR2 (germline): MDHEN, SYDVKM. CDR3 in amino acids: CASSLKQGYEQYF. CDR3 coding DNA: TGTGCCAGCAGTTTAAAACAGGGCTACGAGCAGTACTTC.

The chain combines TRBV18 with TRBJ2-1, with 8 bases that match TRBD1. The V and J ends lost 1 base and 2 bases, in that order; junction bases with no gene match: 4. The CDR3 spans 16 residues. CDR1 is KGHSH and CDR2 is LQKENI in the germline V gene. Here the CDR3 reads CASSPQSGGAYNEQFF. CDR3 nucleotide sequence: TGTGCCAGCTCACCACAATCAGGGGGCGCCTACAATGAGCAGTTCTTC.

The chain is built from TRBV7-2 and TRBJ2-2; D gene ambiguous. Germline CDR1 is SGHTA and CDR2 is FQGNSA. CDR3 length equals 17 residues. V lost 3 bases and J lost 1, with 15 bases in between. The CDR3 region has the DNA TGTGCCAGCAGCTTGTCATGGGCGGCCGTGAACACCGGGGAGCTGTTTTTT. As protein: CASSLSWAAVNTGELFF.

This rearrangement joins TRBV2 to TRBJ2-6; TRBD1 agrees at 7 bases. The junction had 12 bases not matched to a gene; V was cut back by 7 bases and J by 3 bases. The germline gives CDR1 SNHLY, CDR2 FYNNEI. There are 17 residues in the CDR3. The DNA of the CDR3 is TGTGCCAGCACCAGGGACAGTTCCCAGGGTGGGGCCAACGTCCTGACTTTC. Translating it yields CASTRDSSQGGANVLTF.

The chain carries TRBV11-2 and TRBJ2-7; maybe TRBD1 (5 bases). The V and J ends lost 5 bases and 2 bases respectively, with 16 bases between them. This CDR3 spans 15 amino acids. The germline V gene has CDR1 SGHAT and CDR2 FQNNGV. CDR3 DNA: TGTGCCAGCAGCATAGTTGTGGGGCTCCCCTACGAGCAGTACTTC. This translates into CASSIVVGLPYEQYF.

The chain links TRBV6-1 to TRBJ2-7; TRBD2 is a possible D gene (6 bases). The germline V and J ends were trimmed by 1 base and 5 bases, with 15 bases remaining between them. CDR3 length: 15 amino acids. Per germline, CDR1 MNHNS and CDR2 SASEGT. The CDR3: CASSEGLGSGDEQYF. CDR3 in DNA: TGTGCCAGCAGTGAAGGGTTGGGATCGGGGGACGAGCAGTACTTC.

The CDR3 loop reads CASSKTGIANEKLFF. In DNA, the CDR3 is TGTGCCAGCAGCAAGACAGGGATCGCTAATGAAAAACTGTTTTTT. V usage is TRBV4-2 and J usage is TRBJ1-4; TRBD1 agrees at 7 bases. The CDR3 contains 15 residues. Germline trimming cut 5 bases from V and 3 bases from J; bases unmatched to any gene: 6. Germline loops: CDR1 LGHNA, CDR2 YNFKEQ.

V is TRBV6-5 and J is TRBJ2-2; D uncertain. The CDR3 contains 15 residues. Trimming took off 5 bases at V and 0 bases at J, with 10 bases between the two ends. Germline assignment: CDR1 MNHEY and CDR2 SVGAGI. CDR3 amino acids: CASSMREPNTGELFF. The DNA for the CDR3 is TGTGCCAGCAGTATGCGCGAACCGAACACCGGGGAGCTGTTTTTT.

This clone occurred a few times. The chain couples TRBV29-1 to TRBJ1-1; D uncertain. Germline V lookup: CDR1 SQVTM, CDR2 ANQGSEA. Trimming took 3 bases from V and 1 from J, leaving 3 bases between them. The CDR3 runs to 11 residues. The chain's CDR3 is CSVEENTEAFF. CDR3 in DNA: TGCAGCGTTGAGGAGAACACTGAAGCTTTCTTT.

The rearrangement joins TRBV4-2 to TRBJ2-3, with 9 bases lining up with TRBD1. The V gene end was trimmed by 4 bases and the J gene end by 3 bases; junction bases not matched to a gene: 5. The CDR3 runs to 15 residues. Germline CDR1 LGHNA, CDR2 YNFKEQ. As DNA, the CDR3 is TGTGCCAGCAGCCTCGAACAGGGGGCAACAGATACGCAGTATTTT. Protein: CASSLEQGATDTQYF.